The clone carrying this TCR beta chain was observed a handful of times. Its antigen is undetermined. Sequencing used immunoSEQ multiplex PCR; TCRdb keeps in-frame clones, though not all of them. The data contain tens of thousands of clones, around 85% of them singletons. This entry comes from a study of cytomegalovirus exposure and HLA in healthy donors. Study-level points and caveats: Testing in vitro showed a few CMV-associated chains specific for CMV antigens.

The validation cohort, a group of around 120 subjects, included the donors and was separate from the roughly 670-subject first cohort. This CDR3 has 15 residues. V trimming: 0 bases; J trimming: 4 bases; junction bases outside the gene matches: 5. Germline CDR1 and CDR2: SGDLS and YYNGEE. Specimen: PBMCs. This clonotype originated in a man younger than 35 in good health and CMV-seropositive. The J gene is TRBJ2-7, the V gene TRBV9; TRBD2 matches at 9 bases. CDR3 in amino acids: CASSVGSGRRYEQYF. The CDR3 region has the DNA TGTGCCAGCAGCGTAGGTAGCGGGAGAAGGTACGAGCAGTACTTC.